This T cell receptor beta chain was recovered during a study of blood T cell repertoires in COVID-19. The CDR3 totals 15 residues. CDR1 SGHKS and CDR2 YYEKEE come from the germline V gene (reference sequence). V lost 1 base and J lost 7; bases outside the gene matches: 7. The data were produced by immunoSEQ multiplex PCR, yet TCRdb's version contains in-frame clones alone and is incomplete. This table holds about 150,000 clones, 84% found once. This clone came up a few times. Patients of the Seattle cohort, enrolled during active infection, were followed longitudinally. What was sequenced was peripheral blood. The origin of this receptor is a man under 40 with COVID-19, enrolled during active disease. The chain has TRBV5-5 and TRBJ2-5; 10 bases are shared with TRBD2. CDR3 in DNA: TGTGCCAGCAGCTTGACTAGCGGGGATGCTCGGACCCAGTACTTC. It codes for CASSLTSGDARTQYF.